This T cell receptor (beta chain) was identified in a study of CD8+ T cells in alopecia areata listed by TCRdb under 2018. Some background on the complete study: High-throughput TCRbeta sequencing was used to examine T cell clonal expansion in alopecia areata in both the C3H/HeJ mouse model and human patients. Scalp tissue and sorted CD4+ and CD8+ peripheral blood T cells from patchy and totalis/universalis alopecia areata patients and from healthy controls were covered by human TCRbeta sequencing. Amplification of TCRbeta CDR3 regions was done by immunoSEQ multiplex PCR using 35 Vbeta forward primers and 13 Jbeta reverse primers. RNA came from the PAXgene miRNA kit for fixed scalp, the miRNeasy kit for PBMCs, and the RNeasy kit for mouse skin. Scalp clonality was compared among normal scalp (n=4), patchy alopecia areata scalp (n=8), and alopecia totalis/universalis scalp (n=8). General findings and caveats noted by the study authors: Higher clonality and more expanded CD8+ clones were observed in lesional scalp than in normal scalp, particularly in alopecia totalis/universalis, a finding suggestive of antigenic drive. Scalp TCR repertoire analysis is complicated because resident alphabeta T cells in normal human skin are also sequenced, whereas mouse skin is dominated by gammadelta T cells. Shared TCR sequences between patients were less evident than in mice, which may be partly attributable to HLA diversity in the patient population.

PBMCs were separated by density centrifugation and stained for CD3, CD4 and CD8, after which CD4+ and CD8+ T cells were sorted on a FACSAria. Scalp biopsies and blood samples were provided by unaffected controls. Library preparation employed the immunoSEQ multiplex PCR assay. For TCR sequencing, RNA was extracted from every sample and reverse transcribed into cDNA to serve as template. SuperScript III was used for first-strand cDNA synthesis, primed with a 2:1 mix of oligo-dT and random hexamers. A synthetic immune receptor repertoire was used to measure amplification bias, and any remaining bias was corrected computationally. The authors' analysis ran thus. Raw reads were preprocessed to remove errors, and CDR3 was defined by IMGT conventions from the conserved cysteine to phenylalanine. To get clonality, Shannon entropy was normalized by log2 of the number of productive unique TCRs and the result was subtracted from 1. Scalp TCRbeta sequences were cross-referenced with sorted blood CD4 and CD8 repertoires so that the CD4 or CD8 identity of scalp clones could be inferred. TCRdb retrieved this table from immuneACCESS and kept in-frame rearrangements only. Not all clones are present; in checked studies, unresolved V genes account for under half, and no reason is known for the remainder. V and J calls plus clone size are reproduced from that table; the DNA served to infer D and trimming. For this sample the table gives roughly 140,000 clones, of which 62% were detected only once. The ten largest clones add up to just over 35% of the sample.

V ends up 3 bases short and J 1 base short, with an unmatched junction base count of 6. From the germline V gene, CDR1 is SGDLS and CDR2 is YYNGEE. The CDR3 starts with the cysteine, ends with the phenylalanine, and has 16 residues. Solely the CDR3 DNA is kept, with 48 bases framed from the first base. Regarding this clone: Its binding antigen is unknown. There are no base qualities to consult, and no much larger clone falls within one base.

Sequenced input: CD8+ T cells sorted from blood. This clonotype was obtained from a human donor in good health. The V gene is TRBV9 and the J gene is TRBJ2-7; TRBD2 agrees with 11 junctional bases. The CDR3 amino acid sequence is: CASSAGTSGESYEQYF. The DNA sequence reads TGTGCCAGCAGCGCCGGGACTAGCGGAGAGTCCTACGAGCAGTACTTC.